Shown below are 28 T cell receptor beta chains from a single sample sequenced in a study of OX40 agonist ivuxolimab in advanced cancers. The data were produced by immunoSEQ multiplex PCR, yet TCRdb's version contains in-frame clones alone and is incomplete. The table lists roughly 63,000 clones, 89% of them singletons. Source: CD4+ or CD8+ T cells sorted from blood, taken in a trial of the OX40 agonist ivuxolimab. These TCRs come from an adult with an advanced solid tumor such as melanoma, head and neck, liver or kidney cancer.

The rearrangement uses TRBV28 and TRBJ1-2, with D maybe TRBD1 (6 bases). The CDR3 loop spans 12 amino acids. Germline CDR1 and CDR2: MDHEN and SYDVKM. V lost 6 bases, J lost 4 bases, and 9 bases lay in between. This CDR3 is CASSRGAYGYTF. CDR3 nucleotide sequence: TGTGCCAGCAGCCGGGGGGCCTATGGCTACACCTTC.

The V gene is TRBV10-2, the J gene TRBJ1-5; no definite D call. Trimming stripped 2 bases from V and 0 bases from J, with 8 bases between. The CDR3 sequence is 15 residues long. CDR1 and CDR2 from the germline V gene are WSHSY and SAAADI. CDR3 protein: CASSETVISNQPQHF. The CDR3 DNA is TGCGCCAGCAGTGAGACCGTGATTAGCAATCAGCCCCAGCATTTT.

The chain recombines TRBV7-7 with TRBJ2-7; tentatively, D is TRBD1 or TRBD2 (5 bases each). In germline, CDR1 is SSHAT, CDR2 FNYEAQ (reference sequence). The CDR3 is made up of 13 amino acids. Trimming pared 5 bases from V and 7 bases from J, leaving 15 bases between. The CDR3 protein is CASSAGTVGEQYF. The CDR3 bases are TGTGCCAGCAGCGCCGGGACGGTAGGAGAGCAGTACTTC.

Within the sample, this clone is medium-sized. The rearrangement links TRBV6-4 to TRBJ2-1; 9 bases are shared with TRBD2. CDR1 and CDR2 from the germline V gene are MRHNA and SNTAGT. Trimming removed 2 bases from V and 8 bases from J; junction bases left unmatched: 7. This CDR3 spans 15 amino acids. The CDR3 DNA sequence: TGTGCCAGCAGTGACAGTAGCGGGGGCGGGGATGAGCAGTTCTTC. This sequence encodes CASSDSSGGGDEQFF.

The chain recombines TRBV30 with TRBJ1-1; perhaps TRBD1 as D (5 bases). V dropped 2 bases and J dropped 1 base, with 8 bases sitting between them. Germline assignment: CDR1 GTSNPN and CDR2 SVGIG (reference sequence). The CDR3 totals 13 residues. The CDR3 here is CAWSTGTNTEAFF. Here the CDR3 DNA reads TGTGCCTGGAGTACCGGGACGAACACTGAAGCTTTCTTT. The entire variable domain, with the rest obtained from reference TRBV30 and TRBJ1-1, is as follows: SQTIHQWPATLVQPVGSPLSLECTVEGTSNPNLYWYRQAAGRGLQLLFYSVGIGQISSEVPQNLSASRPQDRQFILSSKKLLLSDSGFYLCAWSTGTNTEAFFGQGTRLTVV.

The CDR3 region has the DNA TGTGCCAGCAGTCTAGGGGACAGGGAGCTCTATGGCTACACCTTC. Protein sequence: CASSLGDRELYGYTF. This sequence joins TRBV7-9 and TRBJ1-2, with 9 bases lining up with TRBD1. The CDR3 covers 15 residues. In germline, CDR1 is SEHNR, CDR2 FQNEAQ (reference sequence). V shed 6 bases, J shed 4 bases, and the junction held 9 bases outside the gene matches.

This clone was detected only once. The V and J genes are TRBV19 and TRBJ2-1, with TRBD2 matching 9 bases. Per the germline V gene, CDR1 is LNHDA and CDR2 is SQIVND (reference sequence). The CDR3 runs to 15 residues. V shed 1 base and J 6 bases; nucleotides not matched to a gene: 4. The CDR3 here is CASSIVAGDLNEQFF. In DNA form, the CDR3 reads TGTGCCAGTAGTATAGTAGCGGGAGACCTCAATGAGCAGTTCTTC.

The V call is TRBV11-2, the J call TRBJ1-5; 7 positions agree with TRBD1. Losses at the gene ends were 5 bases for V and 2 bases for J; bases not matched to a gene: 6. From germline, CDR1 is SGHAT and CDR2 FQNNGV. The CDR3 runs to 15 residues. CDR3 loop: CASSLTGDRNQPQHF. In DNA, the CDR3 is TGTGCCAGCAGCCTTACAGGGGACCGCAATCAGCCCCAGCATTTT.

The chain is built from TRBV15 and TRBJ2-3; 7 nucleotides agree with TRBD2. With 0 bases clipped from V and 2 bases from J, the junction kept 8 bases outside the gene matches. Looked up from germline, CDR1 is LNHNV and CDR2 is YYDKDF (reference sequence). The CDR3 covers 17 residues. The CDR3 spells CATSREVTGGYTDTQYF. In nucleotides, the CDR3 is TGTGCCACCAGCAGAGAGGTGACGGGGGGATACACAGATACGCAGTATTTT.

The chain recombines TRBV2 with TRBJ2-7; 8 bases agree with TRBD1. From germline, CDR1 is SNHLY and CDR2 FYNNEI. V lost 10 bases to trimming and J lost 3 bases; unmatched junction nucleotides: 8. This CDR3 has 13 amino acids. The CDR3 region has the DNA TGTGCCACCACGGACAGGGAGGACTACGAGCAGTACTTC. Residues: CATTDREDYEQYF.

The chain links TRBV10-2 to TRBJ2-5, with 9 bases matching TRBD2. With 3 bases clipped from V and 2 bases from J, the junction kept 4 bases outside the gene matches. The V gene's germline CDR1 is WSHSY and CDR2 SAAADI. This CDR3 contains 15 residues. CDR3 residues: CASSESGGRQETQYF. CDR3 nucleotides: TGCGCCAGCAGTGAAAGCGGGGGGCGACAAGAGACCCAGTACTTC.

The CDR3 nucleotides read TGTGCCAGCAGTAGCTGGACAGGGGAATACGAGCAGTACTTC. Protein: CASSSWTGEYEQYF. The chain joins TRBV27 to TRBJ2-7; 9 nucleotides match TRBD1. V lost 5 bases and J lost 4; bases outside the gene matches: 6. CDR1 MNHEY and CDR2 SMNVEV come from the germline V gene (reference sequence). This CDR3 contains 14 residues.

The genes are TRBV27 and TRBJ2-1; perhaps TRBD1 as D (5 bases). Germline V gene lookup returns CDR1 MNHEY and CDR2 SMNVEV (reference sequence). The CDR3 sequence is 13 residues long. Trimming removed 3 bases from V and 4 bases from J, with 7 bases in between. CDR3 bases: TGTGCCAGCAGTTTCGACAGATACAATGAGCAGTTCTTC. Translating it yields CASSFDRYNEQFF.

This chain joins TRBV10-3 and TRBJ1-2, with D perhaps TRBD1 (5 bases). With 4 bases removed from V and 6 bases from J, the gap between germline ends came to 15 bases. The CDR3 contains 14 residues. CDR1 ENHRY and CDR2 SYGVKD come from the germline V gene. CDR3 protein: CAISVDGRVDGYTF. The CDR3, as DNA: TGTGCCATCAGTGTCGACGGCAGGGTTGATGGCTACACCTTC.

The V gene is TRBV10-3, the J gene TRBJ2-3; TRBD2 aligns across 12 bases. Germline CDR1 is ENHRY and CDR2 is SYGVKD. The CDR3 consists of 14 residues. V dropped 7 bases and J dropped 5; count of bases not matched to a gene: 4. The CDR3 DNA reads TGTGCCATCACTAGCGGGGGGGCCGGAGATACGCAGTATTTT. Translating it yields CAITSGGAGDTQYF.

The V call is TRBV5-1, the J call TRBJ2-7; 7 bases align to TRBD2. Germline values: CDR1 SGHRS, CDR2 YFSETQ. V lost 0 bases, J lost 4 bases, and 4 bases stayed unmatched. This CDR3 has 14 residues. Here the CDR3 reads CASSLAGTTYEQYF. For the CDR3, the DNA is TGCGCCAGCAGCTTGGCTGGGACTACATACGAGCAGTACTTC. Filled out from reference TRBV5-1 and TRBJ2-7, the complete variable domain reads KAGVTQTPRYLIKTRGQQVTLSCSPISGHRSVSWYQQTPGQGLQFLFEYFSETQRNKGNFPGRFSGRQFSNSRSEMNVSTLELGDSALYLCASSLAGTTYEQYFGPGTRLTVT.

J is TRBJ1-1 and V is TRBV7-9; the D gene is possibly TRBD1 (6 bases). The CDR3 runs 15 residues. Germline lookup yields CDR1 SEHNR and CDR2 FQNEAQ (reference sequence). Trimming pared 3 bases from V and 4 bases from J, leaving 15 bases between. CDR3 sequence reads: CASSFGGRDGTEAFF. The CDR3 DNA reads as TGTGCCAGCAGCTTTGGGGGCAGGGATGGCACTGAAGCTTTCTTT. Together with reference TRBV7-9 and TRBJ1-1, the CDR3 gives the full variable domain: DTGVSQNPRHKITKRGQNVTFRCDPISEHNRLYWYRQTLGQGPEFLTYFQNEAQLEKSRLLSDRFSAERPKGSFSTLEIQRTEQGDSAMYLCASSFGGRDGTEAFFGQGTRLTVV.

J is TRBJ2-5 and V is TRBV7-3, with 16 bases fitting TRBD2. The V gene's germline CDR1 is SGHTA and CDR2 FQGTGA. The V segment lost 4 bases and the J segment 4 bases; nucleotides outside the gene matches: 9. The CDR3 runs 18 residues. CDR3 DNA sequence: TGTGCCAGCAGCTCGGGACTAGCGGGGGGGCCGTCAGCAGAGACCCAGTACTTC. Translated: CASSSGLAGGPSAETQYF.

The chain carries TRBV7-9 and TRBJ2-1, with TRBD2 matching 11 bases. CDR3 length: 15 residues. Germline lookup yields CDR1 SEHNR and CDR2 FQNEAQ (reference sequence). V shed 4 bases, J shed 5 bases, and the junction held 4 bases outside the gene matches. CDR3 sequence reads: CASSSTSGGHNEQFF. The CDR3 DNA sequence: TGTGCCAGCAGCTCAACTAGCGGGGGCCACAATGAGCAGTTCTTC. Full variable domain (remainder filled in from reference TRBV7-9 and TRBJ2-1): DTGVSQNPRHKITKRGQNVTFRCDPISEHNRLYWYRQTLGQGPEFLTYFQNEAQLEKSRLLSDRFSAERPKGSFSTLEIQRTEQGDSAMYLCASSSTSGGHNEQFFGPGTRLTVL.

V usage is TRBV27 and J usage is TRBJ2-7; 7 nucleotides line up with TRBD1. This CDR3 has 16 amino acids. Trimming at V came to 6 bases and at J to 3 bases, leaving 14 bases not matched to a gene. Germline V gene sequence: CDR1 MNHEY, CDR2 SMNVEV (reference sequence). CDR3: CASSTITGEGGYEQYF. The CDR3, as DNA: TGTGCCAGCAGCACGATCACAGGGGAAGGAGGCTACGAGCAGTACTTC.

This chain uses TRBV2 with TRBJ2-1; D ambiguous. Germline CDR1 reads SNHLY; CDR2 reads FYNNEI. Trimming cost V 5 bases and J 12 bases, with 14 bases left between them. The CDR3 is 12 residues long. CDR3 nucleotide sequence: TGTGCCAGCAGTCCCCTTGCGACTCGGCAGTTCTTC. Its protein is CASSPLATRQFF.

This chain connects TRBV27 to TRBJ1-2, with D possibly matching TRBD1 (5 bases). The CDR3 sequence is 11 residues long. Germline lookup yields CDR1 MNHEY and CDR2 SMNVEV (reference sequence). Trimming left V 8 bases short and J 6 bases short, with 10 bases between. CDR3 sequence (DNA): TGTGCCAGCCGGGGGAGTCATGGCTACACCTTC. This gives the protein CASRGSHGYTF.

This clone has just a few counts. CDR3 coding DNA: TGTGCCAGCAGCTTAGTTAGGGTCGCTGAAGCTTTCTTT. This encodes CASSLVRVAEAFF. The V gene is TRBV7-2, the J gene TRBJ1-1, with D unclear. V was shortened by 1 base and J by 6 bases, with 9 bases between the two germline ends. The CDR3 contains 13 residues. Germline CDR1 SGHTA, CDR2 FQGNSA.

The genes are TRBV7-7 and TRBJ2-7; a weak D match, TRBD2 (6 bases). The CDR3 spans 13 residues. From germline, CDR1 is SSHAT and CDR2 FNYEAQ (reference sequence). V lost 4 bases and J lost 1, with 8 bases in between. DNA for the CDR3: TGTGCCAGCAGCTCCGGGACTTCCTACGAGCAGTACTTC. Translation gives CASSSGTSYEQYF.

The rearrangement uses TRBV19 and TRBJ2-7; no firm D call. Germline V gene data show CDR1 as LNHDA and CDR2 as SQIVND (reference sequence). Trimming stripped 10 bases from V and 0 bases from J, with 13 bases between. This CDR3 spans 13 amino acids. The CDR3 nucleotides are TGTGCCACCGCGCCCGGGTACTCCTACGAGCAGTACTTC. Translating gives CATAPGYSYEQYF.

This rearrangement joins TRBV27 to TRBJ2-1; 10 positions match TRBD2. This CDR3 is 15 amino acids long. V shed 2 bases and J 4 bases; nucleotides not matched to a gene: 2. Germline values: CDR1 MNHEY, CDR2 SMNVEV (reference sequence). The CDR3 sequence: CASSLRTSGYNEQFF. CDR3 in DNA: TGTGCCAGCAGTTTACGGACTAGCGGATACAATGAGCAGTTCTTC.

The rearrangement joins TRBV9 to TRBJ2-7; 7 nucleotides align to TRBD1. Germline assignment: CDR1 SGDLS and CDR2 YYNGEE. The ends lost 0 bases at V and 2 bases at J; junction bases unmatched: 2. The length of the CDR3 is 14 residues. As DNA, the CDR3 is TGTGCCAGCAGCGTAGGAGACAGGGCCTACGAGCAGTACTTC. Translating gives CASSVGDRAYEQYF.

The chain joins TRBV7-9 to TRBJ1-1; possible D gene TRBD1, 6 bases. The germline V and J ends were trimmed by 1 base and 0 bases, with 15 bases remaining between them. Germline-derived CDR1 and CDR2 are SEHNR and FQNEAQ (reference sequence). The CDR3 spans 17 residues. The CDR3 DNA reads TGTGCCAGCAGCTTAGGGTTGGCAGGGGACATGAACACTGAAGCTTTCTTT. Protein: CASSLGLAGDMNTEAFF.